One and the same sample provided the 16 T cell receptor beta chains below, sequenced in a study of T cells in Graves' hyperthyroidism and ophthalmopathy. Amplified regions were TCR beta CDR3 sequences from RNA transcripts. The study used the HTBI primer set for a first-round RT-PCR of the TCR CDR3. TCRdb used MiXCR to reprocess the multiplex PCR reads, holding one entry per CDR3 protein. The table shows approximately 380,000 distinct CDR3 sequences, with roughly 18% occurring only once. Sequenced sample: blood. These receptors originate from a man aged 18-30 years with Graves' ophthalmopathy.

This clonotype was picked up a small number of times. The chain couples TRBV6-1 to TRBJ2-3; TRBD2 aligns across 8 bases. CDR1 and CDR2 from the germline V gene are MNHNS and SASEGT. Trimming at V came to 0 bases and at J to 5 bases, leaving 10 bases not matched to a gene. This CDR3 comprises 17 residues. The CDR3 protein is CASSEAIGGGRRDTQYF. CDR3 nucleotide sequence: TGTGCCAGCAGTGAAGCGATCGGGGGGGGCCGAAGAGATACGCAGTATTTT.

This clonotype is a singleton in its sample. The gene calls are TRBV15 and TRBJ2-5, with D unresolved. CDR3 length: 13 amino acids. Germline V gives CDR1 LNHNV, CDR2 YYDKDF (reference sequence). Deletions cut 3 bases from V and 3 bases from J, with 8 bases between. CDR3 nucleotides: TGTGCCACCAGCAGTCGAATGGAAGAGACCCAGTACTTC. Its protein product is CATSSRMEETQYF.

In this sample, this clonotype turned up many times. The chain uses TRBV7-3 and TRBJ2-3, with D tentatively TRBD1 (6 bases). Germline V gives CDR1 SGHTA, CDR2 FQGTGA. Trimming stripped 8 bases from V and 0 bases from J, with 9 bases between. The CDR3 totals 13 residues. The CDR3 DNA reads as TGTGCCAGCTCAGGACAGAGCACAGATACGCAGTATTTT. Translating gives CASSGQSTDTQYF.

V gene TRBV12-3 or TRBV12-4 combines with J gene TRBJ1-4, with D possibly matching TRBD1 (5 bases). The V end lost 3 bases, the J end lost 4 bases, and 9 bases lay between the germline ends. This CDR3 has 14 amino acids. The CDR3 coding sequence is TGTGCCAGCAGTTTGAAGGGGCTTAATGAAAAACTGTTTTTT. Encoded protein: CASSLKGLNEKLFF.

The chain is built from TRBV3-1 and TRBJ2-1, with TRBD1 matching 9 bases. V shed 4 bases, J shed 6 bases, and the junction held 7 bases outside the gene matches. This CDR3 region has 15 residues. The germline V gene has CDR1 LGHDT and CDR2 YNNKEL (reference sequence). Here the CDR3 DNA reads TGTGCCAGCAGCCTGGGACAGGGCGTCTCCAATGAGCAGTTCTTC. It yields the protein CASSLGQGVSNEQFF.

In its sample, this clonotype was seen many times. The CDR3 DNA reads TGTGCCACCAGTGCTAAAGTCGGTTTCGACGAGCAGTACTTC. As protein: CATSAKVGFDEQYF. The chain recombines TRBV24-1 with TRBJ2-7; no definite D call. Trimming took off 5 bases at V and 5 bases at J, with 15 bases between the two ends. Germline assignment: CDR1 KGHDR and CDR2 SFDVKD. The CDR3 is 14 amino acids.

This clonotype has only a few counts. The genes are TRBV20-1 and TRBJ2-3; maybe TRBD2 (7 bases). CDR1 and CDR2 (germline): DFQATT, SNEGSKA (reference sequence). CDR3 size: 18 residues. Trimming cost V 0 bases and J 5 bases, with 24 bases left between them. DNA for the CDR3: TGCAGTGCTAGAGATCTAGGGGGGGGGCCGAGAGACAAAGATACGCAGTATTTT. Translation gives CSARDLGGGPRDKDTQYF.

Concerning this clonotype: A read error may be the cause here, since a much bigger clone is one base away. This sequence joins TRBV11-2 and TRBJ1-2; a weak D match, TRBD1 (6 bases). The V gene's germline CDR1 is SGHAT and CDR2 FQNNGV. This CDR3 comprises 13 residues. CDR3 amino acids: CAGSLSGGPGYTF. The DNA for the CDR3 is TGTGCCGGCAGTTTATCTGGGGGGCCTGGCTACACCTTC. The entire variable domain, with the rest obtained from reference TRBV11-2 and TRBJ1-2, is as follows: EAGVAQSPRYKIIEKRQSVAFWCNPISGHATLYWYQQILGQGPKLLIQFQNNGVVDDSQLPKDRFSAERLKGVDSTLKIQPAKLEDSAVYLCAGSLSGGPGYTFGSGTRLTVV.

The chain is built from TRBV7-9 and TRBJ2-1; D ambiguous. Between the trimmed V and J ends, which lost 8 bases and 3 bases, there was a span of 11 bases. Germline V CDR1 and CDR2: SEHNR, FQNEAQ (reference sequence). This CDR3 is built from 13 residues. In DNA, the CDR3 is TGTGCCAGCGAGGAGCCGGACTACAATGAGCAGTTCTTC. Amino acid sequence: CASEEPDYNEQFF.

CDR3: CASSFDSAGGVGYTF. CDR3 nucleotide sequence: TGTGCCAGCAGTTTTGACTCGGCAGGGGGCGTTGGCTACACCTTC. V is TRBV27 and J is TRBJ1-2; 8 bases match TRBD1. Trimming removed 3 bases from V and 7 bases from J; junction bases left unmatched: 10. The CDR3 extends over 15 amino acids. Germline V gene lookup returns CDR1 MNHEY and CDR2 SMNVEV (reference sequence).

This clonotype was observed at least ten times. V gene TRBV6-6 combines with J gene TRBJ1-2; no definite D call. This CDR3 is built from 14 residues. V shed 1 base and J shed 1 base, with 7 bases lying between them. Germline lookup yields CDR1 MNHNY and CDR2 SVGAGI (reference sequence). CDR3 protein: CASSYYGINYGYTF. The CDR3 DNA reads TGTGCCAGCAGTTACTACGGAATTAACTATGGCTACACCTTC.

The rearrangement joins TRBV18 to TRBJ2-5; no reliable D call. Trimming shortened V by 3 bases and J by 3 bases, and 11 bases separated the two germline ends. This CDR3 comprises 14 residues. Germline CDR1 and CDR2: KGHSH and LQKENI. The CDR3 DNA follows: TGTGCCAGCTCACCTCAGACGAGGAAAGAGACCCAGTACTTC. As protein: CASSPQTRKETQYF.

This clonotype occurred many times. The chain joins TRBV3-1 to TRBJ2-5; possible D gene TRBD1, 6 bases. V was trimmed by 7 bases and J by 7 bases, leaving 25 bases between them. Germline values: CDR1 LGHDT, CDR2 YNNKEL (reference sequence). This CDR3 spans 16 amino acids. The CDR3: CASTHSGTQGLGTQYF. The CDR3 region has the DNA TGTGCCAGCACCCATAGTGGGACACAAGGCTTGGGGACCCAGTACTTC.

The genes are TRBV9 and TRBJ1-3; D remains unclear. Trimming cost V 0 bases and J 0 bases, with 10 bases left between them. The CDR3 is 16 residues long. CDR1 and CDR2 (germline): SGDLS, YYNGEE. The CDR3 loop is CASSVVAEPSGNTIYF. CDR3 in DNA: TGTGCCAGCAGCGTAGTGGCAGAACCCTCTGGAAACACCATATATTTT.

A remark on this clonotype: A much larger clone lies one base from this, so it may be a read error. The chain uses TRBV10-3 and TRBJ2-7; 8 bases line up with TRBD2. This CDR3 spans 16 amino acids. From germline, CDR1 is ENHRY and CDR2 SYGVKD. Here the CDR3 reads CVISDPGGQGSYEQYF. DNA for the CDR3: TGTGTCATCAGTGACCCGGGGGGGCAGGGGTCGTACGAGCAGTACTTC.

The chain employs TRBV5-1 and TRBJ2-2, with TRBD2 matching over 7 bases. CDR3 length: 15 amino acids. Germline trimming cut 9 bases from V and 0 bases from J; bases unmatched to any gene: 8. CDR1 is SGHRS, CDR2 YFSETQ, per germline. CDR3 in amino acids: CATHGGGANTGELFF. The CDR3 nucleotides are TGCGCCACCCACGGTGGGGGGGCGAACACCGGGGAGCTGTTTTTT.